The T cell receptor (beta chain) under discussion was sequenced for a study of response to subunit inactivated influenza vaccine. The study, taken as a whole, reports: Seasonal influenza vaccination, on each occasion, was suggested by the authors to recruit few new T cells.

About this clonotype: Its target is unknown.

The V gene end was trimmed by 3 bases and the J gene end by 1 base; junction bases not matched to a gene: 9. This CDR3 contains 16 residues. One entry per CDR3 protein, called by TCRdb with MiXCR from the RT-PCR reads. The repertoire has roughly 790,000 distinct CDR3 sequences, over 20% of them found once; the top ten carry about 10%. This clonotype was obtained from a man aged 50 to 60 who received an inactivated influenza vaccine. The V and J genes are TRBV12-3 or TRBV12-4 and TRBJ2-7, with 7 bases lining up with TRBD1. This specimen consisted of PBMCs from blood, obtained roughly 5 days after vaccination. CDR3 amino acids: CASSFRKGADSYEQYF. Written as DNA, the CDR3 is TGTGCCAGCAGTTTCCGGAAGGGGGCTGATTCCTACGAGCAGTACTTC.